This TCR beta chain was profiled in a study of blood T cells in healthy people across ages. Then a second PCR, running about 6 to 12 cycles, was carried out with a sample-barcoded 5' primer and a J-beta primer mix. Each CDR3 protein is one row after TCRdb ran MiXCR on the 5' RACE reads. Of roughly 2 million distinct CDR3 sequences in the sample, around 48% were seen once. The trim removed 2 bases at V and 2 bases at J, leaving 10 bases unmatched. CDR3 length: 17 amino acids. CDR1 MNHEY and CDR2 SVGEGT come from the germline V gene. This chain links TRBV6-2 or TRBV6-3 with TRBJ2-7, with 9 nucleotides matching TRBD2. What was sequenced was blood. This receptor was identified in a woman in her thirties or forties in good health. CDR3 protein: CASSYPLDSGGPYEQYF. The DNA of the CDR3 is TGTGCCAGCAGTTACCCCCTGGATAGCGGGGGACCCTACGAGCAGTACTTC.